Below are 21 T cell receptor beta chains sequenced from a single sample in a study of vaccination and CD4 T cells after COVID-19. Researchers used the Oncomine TCR Beta short-read assay to sequence DNA from cultured CD4+ T cells. MiXCR, applied by TCRdb to the PCR reads, yields one record per CDR3 protein. The table shows some 10,000 distinct CDR3 sequences, with approximately 59% occurring only once. These receptors are not linked to any known antigen. Documented treatment: approximately nine-day PBMC culture with coronavirus spike peptide pools or control peptides (ViraFEST assay). The specimen sequenced was CD4+ T cells from blood, cultured in vitro. These receptors originate from a human donor who had recovered from COVID-19.

This chain uses TRBV7-9 with TRBJ1-1; no reliable D call. The CDR3 loop spans 15 amino acids. V was cut by 5 bases and J by 0 bases, with 13 bases left in between. The germline gives CDR1 SEHNR, CDR2 FQNEAQ (reference sequence). The CDR3 DNA sequence: TGTGCCAGCAGCCCCCAACAGACCATGAACACTGAAGCTTTCTTT. It encodes CASSPQQTMNTEAFF.

The chain combines TRBV11-2 with TRBJ2-5; 13 bases are shared with TRBD2. The CDR3 length is 18 residues. V lost 4 bases to trimming and J lost 1 base; unmatched junction nucleotides: 9. Germline CDR1 SGHAT, CDR2 FQNNGV. Here the CDR3 reads CASSSGTSGEITQETQYF. CDR3 bases: TGTGCCAGCAGCTCCGGGACTAGCGGGGAGATCACCCAAGAGACCCAGTACTTC.

This clonotype was detected only once. The chain joins TRBV10-3 to TRBJ1-5; D is perhaps TRBD1 (5 bases). V lost 4 bases and J lost 7, with 14 bases in between. CDR3 length: 14 residues. Germline V CDR1 and CDR2: ENHRY, SYGVKD. The chain's CDR3 is CAISVGPGGQPQHF. CDR3 DNA sequence: TGTGCCATCAGTGTCGGACCGGGGGGACAGCCCCAGCATTTT.

The chain carries TRBV28 and TRBJ1-2; the D is unclear. The CDR3 consists of 13 residues. Deletions cut 2 bases from V and 4 bases from J, with 8 bases between. Germline values: CDR1 MDHEN, CDR2 SYDVKM. The CDR3 nucleotides are TGTGCCAGCAGTTTAGGACCGATCTATGGCTACACCTTC. This sequence encodes CASSLGPIYGYTF.

This chain uses TRBV7-3 with TRBJ2-7; TRBD1 matches 9 bases. Per germline, CDR1 SGHTA and CDR2 FQGTGA. V was clipped by 5 bases and J by 6 bases; unmatched bases: 11. The CDR3 extends over 15 amino acids. For the CDR3, the DNA is TGTGCCAGCAGCCCGACGGGACAGGGTCTAGGCGAGCAGTACTTC. Translated: CASSPTGQGLGEQYF.

This rearrangement joins TRBV30 to TRBJ1-2; D call uncertain. This CDR3 spans 11 amino acids. V was clipped by 3 bases and J by 4 bases, with 6 bases between them. The V gene's germline CDR1 is GTSNPN and CDR2 SVGIG (reference sequence). In nucleotides, the CDR3 is TGTGCCTGGAGGCCCAGCTATGGCTACACCTTC. Translated, it gives CAWRPSYGYTF. The complete variable domain, with remaining parts taken from reference TRBV30 and TRBJ1-2, reads SQTIHQWPATLVQPVGSPLSLECTVEGTSNPNLYWYRQAAGRGLQLLFYSVGIGQISSEVPQNLSASRPQDRQFILSSKKLLLSDSGFYLCAWRPSYGYTFGSGTRLTVV.

The chain has TRBV20-1 and TRBJ1-5; D remains ambiguous. Germline V CDR1 and CDR2: DFQATT, SNEGSKA (reference sequence). There are 13 residues in the CDR3. V was pared by 5 bases and J by 1 base, with 9 bases between. For the CDR3, the DNA is TGCAGTGCTCGTATGGACAGCAATCAGCCCCAGCATTTT. Translation: CSARMDSNQPQHF.

The rearrangement links TRBV18 to TRBJ2-2; D is perhaps TRBD1 or TRBD2 (6 bases each). CDR1 and CDR2 from the germline V gene are KGHSH and LQKENI. V gave up 1 base and J gave up 0 bases, with 9 bases separating them. The length of the CDR3 is 16 residues. The CDR3 region is CASSPQGGTNTGELFF. CDR3 sequence (DNA): TGTGCCAGCTCACCACAAGGGGGGACGAACACCGGGGAGCTGTTTTTT.

This clonotype has just one count. J is TRBJ2-7 and V is TRBV19; TRBD1 aligns across 7 bases. V trimming: 6 bases; J trimming: 3 bases; junction bases outside the gene matches: 8. The CDR3 runs to 14 residues. Germline assignment: CDR1 LNHDA and CDR2 SQIVND (reference sequence). The CDR3 is CASSEGAPNYEQYF. In DNA, the CDR3 is TGTGCCAGTAGCGAGGGGGCGCCTAACTACGAGCAGTACTTC.

As DNA, the CDR3 is TGTGCCAGCTCACCGCCTCCGGGGAACACCGGGGAGCTGTTTTTT. It specifies CASSPPPGNTGELFF. This chain connects TRBV18 to TRBJ2-2, with unresolved D. V was clipped by 3 bases and J by 1 base, with 9 bases between them. Germline lookup yields CDR1 KGHSH and CDR2 LQKENI. The CDR3 totals 15 residues.

The gene calls are TRBV20-1 and TRBJ1-1, with D unresolved. Between the trimmed V and J ends, which lost 7 bases and 0 bases, there was a span of 6 bases. The CDR3 has 11 amino acids. Per the germline V gene, CDR1 is DFQATT and CDR2 is SNEGSKA (reference sequence). CDR3 coding DNA: TGCAGTGGGGCAATGAACACTGAAGCTTTCTTT. Amino acid sequence: CSGAMNTEAFF.

This clonotype was picked up a small number of times. The V call is TRBV19, the J call TRBJ2-7, with 9 bases fitting TRBD1. Germline CDR1 and CDR2: LNHDA and SQIVND (reference sequence). Trimming removed 5 bases from V and 1 base from J; junction bases left unmatched: 6. This CDR3 comprises 15 residues. CDR3 amino acids: CASSPYRGQSYEQYF. The CDR3 DNA sequence: TGTGCCAGTAGTCCTTACAGGGGGCAATCCTACGAGCAGTACTTC.

The chain uses TRBV6-1 and TRBJ1-1; the D is unclear. The CDR3 covers 17 residues. V was trimmed by 2 bases and J by 0 bases, leaving 16 bases between them. The germline V gene encodes CDR1 MNHNS and CDR2 SASEGT. The CDR3 sequence: CASSEKRASRVNTEAFF. For the CDR3, the DNA is TGTGCCAGCAGTGAAAAGAGGGCCTCCCGGGTGAACACTGAAGCTTTCTTT.

This clonotype was counted between two and nine times. V is TRBV12-3 or TRBV12-4 and J is TRBJ2-3, with D uncertain. V dropped 6 bases and J dropped 2 bases, with 6 bases sitting between them. This CDR3 region has 12 residues. CDR3: CASSHDTDTQYF. CDR3 bases: TGTGCCAGCAGCCATGACACAGATACGCAGTATTTT.

The V call is TRBV7-2, the J call TRBJ1-2; 10 positions match TRBD1. This CDR3 spans 16 amino acids. Trimming at V came to 1 base and at J to 4 bases, leaving 6 bases not matched to a gene. Per germline, CDR1 SGHTA and CDR2 FQGNSA. CDR3 bases: TGTGCCAGCAGCTTAGAAGGGACAGGGGCGGTCTATGGCTACACCTTC. It yields the protein CASSLEGTGAVYGYTF.

This chain links TRBV6-2 or TRBV6-3 with TRBJ2-2, with D hard to call. Deletions cut 8 bases from V and 6 bases from J, with 7 bases between. CDR3 length: 11 amino acids. CDR1 is MNHEY and CDR2 is SVGEGT in the germline V gene. Here the CDR3 DNA reads TGTGCCAGCGGTCAGGCCGGGGAGCTGTTTTTT. Amino acid sequence: CASGQAGELFF.

This clonotype has only a few counts. The rearrangement links TRBV18 to TRBJ1-1; TRBD1 might be the D (6 bases). CDR1 and CDR2 from the germline V gene are KGHSH and LQKENI. The CDR3 covers 16 residues. The V gene lost 2 bases and the J gene lost 0 bases, with 13 bases spanning the gap. The CDR3 protein is CASSPRGGAVNTEAFF. In DNA form, the CDR3 reads TGTGCCAGCTCACCAAGGGGGGGCGCGGTGAACACTGAAGCTTTCTTT. The full variable domain, in which reference TRBV18 and TRBJ1-1 provide the parts outside the CDR3, is NAGVMQNPRHLVRRRGQEARLRCSPMKGHSHVYWYRQLPEEGLKFMVYLQKENIIDESGMPKERFSAEFPKEGPSILRIQQVVRGDSAAYFCASSPRGGAVNTEAFFGQGTRLTVV.

This clonotype was counted between two and nine times. The V call is TRBV20-1, the J call TRBJ1-1, with 7 bases lining up with TRBD1. Germline-derived CDR1 and CDR2 are DFQATT and SNEGSKA (reference sequence). The CDR3 is 13 residues long. With 4 bases clipped from V and 4 bases from J, the junction kept 6 bases outside the gene matches. The CDR3 sequence: CSATGQVFTEAFF. CDR3 in DNA: TGCAGTGCTACCGGACAGGTTTTCACTGAAGCTTTCTTT.

The CDR3 sequence is CASSQDWVLSNQPQHF. The DNA of the CDR3 is TGCGCCAGCAGCCAAGATTGGGTACTAAGCAATCAGCCCCAGCATTTT. The rearrangement joins TRBV4-3 to TRBJ1-5; D not resolved. V was pared by 0 bases and J by 1 base, with 10 bases between. The length of the CDR3 is 16 residues. Germline V gene sequence: CDR1 LGHNA, CDR2 YSLEER.

CDR3: CASSLTSPSGGTDTQYF. CDR3 nucleotides: TGTGCCAGCAGTTTAACTAGCCCTAGTGGAGGCACAGATACGCAGTATTTT. The chain uses TRBV6-5 and TRBJ2-3; a possible D gene is TRBD2 (6 bases). The V gene's germline CDR1 is MNHEY and CDR2 SVGAGI. This CDR3 has 17 amino acids. V lost 4 bases and J 1 base, leaving 18 bases between the germline ends.

The chain employs TRBV10-2 and TRBJ2-7; D gene uncertain. Germline CDR1 reads WSHSY; CDR2 reads SAAADI. Trimming cost V 1 base and J 6 bases, with 10 bases left between them. The CDR3 length is 13 residues. This CDR3 reads CASSEWTATEQYF. DNA of the CDR3: TGCGCCAGCAGTGAGTGGACGGCGACCGAGCAGTACTTC.